A selection of T cell receptor beta chains follows, all from one sample in a study of long-term antiretroviral therapy in people with HIV. Profiling relied on immunoSEQ multiplex PCR, and the TCRdb table lists in-frame clones only, not all of them. The data contain over 30,000 clones, 60% to 75% of them seen just once; the ten biggest clones take up under 4%. The specimen comprised unsorted PBMCs, sampled 3 years after starting antiretroviral therapy. The receptors derive from a man in his fifties with HIV. The CDR3 runs from the conserved cysteine through the conserved F or W. The D gene is left open where the match is weak. Rows give clone size only sometimes, using once, few, many, or a class for an expanded clone.

j_gene: TRBJ2-2
d_gene: TRBD2
v_gene: TRBV11-3
abundance: NA
CDR3nt: TGTGCCAGCAGCTCCGGGACTACCCACACCGGGGAGCTGTTTTTT
CDR3aa: CASSSGTTHTGELFF

j_gene: TRBJ2-3
d_gene: TRBD2
v_gene: TRBV11-2
abundance: NA
CDR3nt: TGTGCCAGCAGCTACCAGGCTGGACTAGACACAGATACGCAGTATTTT
CDR3aa: CASSYQAGLDTDTQYF

j_gene: TRBJ2-1
d_gene: TRBD1
v_gene: TRBV5-1
abundance: NA
CDR3nt: TGCGCCAGCAGCTTGACAGGGGGCGGCAATGAGCAGTTCTTC
CDR3aa: CASSLTGGGNEQFF

j_gene: TRBJ2-5
d_gene: TRBD2
v_gene: TRBV27
abundance: NA
CDR3nt: TGTGCCAGCAGTCAAAGACTAGCGGGGTGGGGGACCCAGTACTTC
CDR3aa: CASSQRLAGWGTQYF

j_gene: TRBJ2-7
d_gene: NA
v_gene: TRBV27
abundance: NA
CDR3nt: TGTGCCAGCAGTTTGCCGACACCTACGGAGTATGGGTCTTACGAGCAGTACTTC
CDR3aa: CASSLPTPTEYGSYEQYF

j_gene: TRBJ2-5
d_gene: NA
v_gene: TRBV29-1
abundance: NA
CDR3nt: TGCAGCGTTTGGTGGAGCCAAGAGACCCAGTACTTC
CDR3aa: CSVWWSQETQYF

j_gene: TRBJ1-2
d_gene: TRBD1
v_gene: TRBV18
abundance: NA
CDR3nt: TGTGCCAGCTCAAGGACAGGGAGCGATGGCTACACCTTC
CDR3aa: CASSRTGSDGYTF

j_gene: TRBJ2-4
d_gene: TRBD1
v_gene: TRBV2
abundance: NA
CDR3nt: TGTGCCAGCAGTGACGTGACAGGGGGAAGGATAAACATTCAGTACTTC
CDR3aa: CASSDVTGGRINIQYF

j_gene: TRBJ1-6
d_gene: NA
v_gene: TRBV19
abundance: NA
CDR3nt: TGTGCCAGTAGGGGGAGCTCCTATAATTCACCCCTCCACTTT
CDR3aa: CASRGSSYNSPLHF

j_gene: TRBJ2-7
d_gene: NA
v_gene: TRBV29-1
abundance: NA
CDR3nt: TGCAGCGTTGAAACACAGACCTCCTACGAGCAGTACTTC
CDR3aa: CSVETQTSYEQYF

j_gene: TRBJ2-7
d_gene: NA
v_gene: TRBV10-2
abundance: NA
CDR3nt: TGCGCCAGCAGGAGGGGGGGGTCTGGCGAGCAGTACTTC
CDR3aa: CASRRGGSGEQYF

j_gene: TRBJ1-1
d_gene: NA
v_gene: TRBV6-5
abundance: NA
CDR3nt: TGTGCCAGCAGTTACACGCGTTTTAGCACTGAAGCTTTCTTT
CDR3aa: CASSYTRFSTEAFF

j_gene: TRBJ2-5
d_gene: TRBD2
v_gene: TRBV5-6
abundance: NA
CDR3nt: TGTGCCAGCAGCTCGGCGGGGGGGCAGGAGACCCAGTACTTC
CDR3aa: CASSSAGGQETQYF

j_gene: TRBJ2-1
d_gene: TRBD2
v_gene: TRBV6-5
abundance: few
CDR3nt: TGTGCCAGCAGTTCCGCGGGAGGGGGATACAATGAGCAGTTCTTC
CDR3aa: CASSSAGGGYNEQFF

j_gene: TRBJ2-3
d_gene: TRBD2
v_gene: TRBV7-9
abundance: medium-sized
CDR3nt: TGTGCCAGCAGCTTAGGACTAGCGGGGGCTCCAGATACGCAGTATTTT
CDR3aa: CASSLGLAGAPDTQYF

j_gene: TRBJ1-5
d_gene: NA
v_gene: TRBV28
abundance: NA
CDR3nt: TGTGCCAGCAGCCCCCCCCAGGGTTATAGCAATCAGCCCCAGCATTTT
CDR3aa: CASSPPQGYSNQPQHF

j_gene: TRBJ2-1
d_gene: NA
v_gene: TRBV28
abundance: NA
CDR3nt: TGTGCCGCCCGGGCCGCAAATGAGCAGTTCTTC
CDR3aa: CAARAANEQFF

j_gene: TRBJ2-7
d_gene: NA
v_gene: TRBV6-5
abundance: few
CDR3nt: TGTGCCAGCAGTGTCCGGGACACCCTCCACGAGCAGTACTTC
CDR3aa: CASSVRDTLHEQYF

j_gene: TRBJ2-1
d_gene: TRBD2
v_gene: TRBV6-6
abundance: NA
CDR3nt: TGTGCCAGCAGTCGGGGGGGCAATGAGCAGTTCTTC
CDR3aa: CASSRGGNEQFF

j_gene: TRBJ1-4
d_gene: NA
v_gene: TRBV7-8
abundance: NA
CDR3nt: TGTGCCAGCAGCTTAAAACACCTCGGCGGAAAACTGTTTTTT
CDR3aa: CASSLKHLGGKLFF

j_gene: TRBJ2-2
d_gene: NA
v_gene: TRBV7-9
abundance: NA
CDR3nt: TGTGCCAGCAGCTCCCCGGCTCCGACCAACACCGGGGAGCTGTTTTTT
CDR3aa: CASSSPAPTNTGELFF

j_gene: TRBJ2-7
d_gene: NA
v_gene: TRBV28
abundance: once
CDR3nt: TGTGCCAGCCGCAAAGGGGGGAGCTCCTACGAGCAGTACTTC
CDR3aa: CASRKGGSSYEQYF

j_gene: TRBJ2-3
d_gene: TRBD2
v_gene: TRBV6-5
abundance: NA
CDR3nt: TGTGCCAGCAGATCGGGACTAGCGGGGACAGATACGCAGTATTTT
CDR3aa: CASRSGLAGTDTQYF

j_gene: TRBJ2-3
d_gene: NA
v_gene: TRBV28
abundance: few
CDR3nt: TGTGCCAGCCACCTACCCGGGAGCCGGACAGATACGCAGTATTTT
CDR3aa: CASHLPGSRTDTQYF

j_gene: TRBJ1-5
d_gene: NA
v_gene: TRBV2
abundance: NA
CDR3nt: TGTGCCAGCAGTGAAAATTATAGCAATCAGCCCCAGCATTTT
CDR3aa: CASSENYSNQPQHF

j_gene: TRBJ2-2
d_gene: TRBD1
v_gene: TRBV5-6
abundance: NA
CDR3nt: TGTGCCAGCAGCCCCGGGACAGGGGTGCGGGAGCTGTTTTTT
CDR3aa: CASSPGTGVRELFF

j_gene: TRBJ2-7
d_gene: NA
v_gene: TRBV5-4
abundance: NA
CDR3nt: TGTGCCAGCAGCCATAGCGGTGCCTACGAGCAGTACTTC
CDR3aa: CASSHSGAYEQYF

j_gene: TRBJ2-3
d_gene: NA
v_gene: TRBV29-1
abundance: NA
CDR3nt: TGCAGCGTTGAGACGGGGGGCACAGATACGCAGTATTTT
CDR3aa: CSVETGGTDTQYF

j_gene: TRBJ2-7
d_gene: NA
v_gene: TRBV7-9
abundance: few
CDR3nt: TGTGCCAGCAGCCTTTCCTACGAGCAGTACTTC
CDR3aa: CASSLSYEQYF

j_gene: TRBJ1-4
d_gene: TRBD1
v_gene: TRBV5-5
abundance: NA
CDR3nt: TGTGCCAGCAGCTTGACGGATCGACAGGGCGGAGAAAAACTGTTTTTT
CDR3aa: CASSLTDRQGGEKLFF

j_gene: TRBJ2-2
d_gene: TRBD2
v_gene: TRBV9
abundance: NA
CDR3nt: TGTGCCAGCAGCGCCGGGACTAGCGGGAGAAACACCGGGGAGCTGTTTTTT
CDR3aa: CASSAGTSGRNTGELFF

j_gene: TRBJ2-7
d_gene: TRBD1
v_gene: TRBV5-5
abundance: NA
CDR3nt: TGTGCCAGCAGCGTCGTGACAGGGTCCCACGAGCAGTACTTC
CDR3aa: CASSVVTGSHEQYF

j_gene: TRBJ2-5
d_gene: NA
v_gene: TRBV7-5
abundance: NA
CDR3nt: TGTGCCAGAAGCTTAAGTACGCCAGGGGGAGAGACCCAGTACTTC
CDR3aa: CARSLSTPGGETQYF

j_gene: TRBJ2-1
d_gene: NA
v_gene: TRBV5-1
abundance: NA
CDR3nt: TGCGCCAGCAGCCCGGACTTACACAATGAGCAGTTCTTC
CDR3aa: CASSPDLHNEQFF

j_gene: TRBJ1-2
d_gene: NA
v_gene: TRBV25-1
abundance: NA
CDR3nt: TGTGCCAGCAGTTTGAATTACGGGGTAGGATATGGCTACACCTTC
CDR3aa: CASSLNYGVGYGYTF

j_gene: TRBJ2-7
d_gene: TRBD1
v_gene: TRBV2
abundance: NA
CDR3nt: TGTGCCAGCAGTTTGGACAGGCCCCCAGCCTACGAGCAGTACTTC
CDR3aa: CASSLDRPPAYEQYF

j_gene: TRBJ2-1
d_gene: TRBD2
v_gene: TRBV5-1
abundance: NA
CDR3nt: TGCGCCAGCAGACTGACTAGCGCACACAATGAGCAGTTCTTC
CDR3aa: CASRLTSAHNEQFF

j_gene: TRBJ2-7
d_gene: NA
v_gene: TRBV9
abundance: NA
CDR3nt: TGTGCCAGCAGCGTAGCATGGGACGGACTCGAGCAGTACTTC
CDR3aa: CASSVAWDGLEQYF

j_gene: TRBJ2-3
d_gene: TRBD2
v_gene: TRBV28
abundance: NA
CDR3nt: TGTGCCAGCAGTTCTTTAGCGGGAGTTTCCGATACGCAGTATTTT
CDR3aa: CASSSLAGVSDTQYF

j_gene: TRBJ1-1
d_gene: NA
v_gene: TRBV4-3
abundance: NA
CDR3nt: TGCGCCAGCAGCTCCTCCTGGGACTTTGGGACTGAAGCTTTCTTT
CDR3aa: CASSSSWDFGTEAFF

j_gene: TRBJ1-3
d_gene: NA
v_gene: TRBV4-3
abundance: NA
CDR3nt: TGCGCCAGCAGCCAAGGGCCAGAGAACGGAAACACCATATATTTT
CDR3aa: CASSQGPENGNTIYF

j_gene: TRBJ2-1
d_gene: TRBD2
v_gene: TRBV5-1
abundance: once
CDR3nt: TGCGCCAGCAGCCCCGCCTACTATATAGCGGGGGGGAGAAGTTCTGACAATGAGCAGTTCTTC
CDR3aa: CASSPAYYIAGGRSSDNEQFF

j_gene: TRBJ2-3
d_gene: TRBD1
v_gene: TRBV29-1
abundance: once
CDR3nt: TGCAGCGCCTCCCCGGACAGGTCACTCACAGATACGCAGTATTTT
CDR3aa: CSASPDRSLTDTQYF

j_gene: TRBJ1-1
d_gene: TRBD1
v_gene: TRBV7-9
abundance: NA
CDR3nt: TGTGCCAGCAGTCGACAGGGCGTGAACACTGAAGCTTTCTTT
CDR3aa: CASSRQGVNTEAFF

j_gene: TRBJ2-7
d_gene: TRBD1
v_gene: TRBV7-6
abundance: NA
CDR3nt: TGTGCCAGCAGCTTAAGCCCCACAGGGGCTCTATCCTACGAGCAGTACTTC
CDR3aa: CASSLSPTGALSYEQYF

j_gene: TRBJ2-1
d_gene: TRBD1
v_gene: TRBV25-1
abundance: few
CDR3nt: TGTGCCAGCGGGGACAGGGATGGGGATGAGCAGTTCTTC
CDR3aa: CASGDRDGDEQFF

j_gene: TRBJ1-4
d_gene: NA
v_gene: TRBV6-5
abundance: NA
CDR3nt: TGTGCCAGCAGTTACTCGCTCGGTAATGAAAAACTGTTTTTT
CDR3aa: CASSYSLGNEKLFF

j_gene: TRBJ2-1
d_gene: TRBD2
v_gene: TRBV11-2
abundance: NA
CDR3nt: TGTGCCAGCAGTAAAGGACTAGCGGGAACAAATGAGCAGTTCTTC
CDR3aa: CASSKGLAGTNEQFF

j_gene: TRBJ1-1
d_gene: TRBD1
v_gene: TRBV5-6
abundance: NA
CDR3nt: TGTGCCAGCAGCTTGCCGGGACAGATGAACACTGAAGCTTTCTTT
CDR3aa: CASSLPGQMNTEAFF

j_gene: TRBJ1-1
d_gene: NA
v_gene: TRBV18
abundance: NA
CDR3nt: TGTGCCAGCTCACCGCTCGGGCAGCGTCGCACTGAAGCTTTCTTT
CDR3aa: CASSPLGQRRTEAFF

j_gene: TRBJ1-2
d_gene: NA
v_gene: TRBV7-2
abundance: few
CDR3nt: TGTGCCAGCAGCTGGGAGGGGCAGACTAACTATGGCTACACCTTC
CDR3aa: CASSWEGQTNYGYTF

j_gene: TRBJ1-6
d_gene: TRBD1
v_gene: TRBV30
abundance: once
CDR3nt: TGTGCCTGGAGTCGACAGGGGGCGGTTTCACCCCTCCACTTT
CDR3aa: CAWSRQGAVSPLHF

j_gene: TRBJ2-5
d_gene: TRBD1
v_gene: TRBV7-2
abundance: NA
CDR3nt: TGTGCCAGCAGCCTACAGGGGGCCCAAGAGACCCAGTACTTC
CDR3aa: CASSLQGAQETQYF

j_gene: TRBJ1-2
d_gene: TRBD1
v_gene: TRBV9
abundance: NA
CDR3nt: TGTGCCAGCAGCGAAACAGGGGGCTCGAACTATGGCTACACCTTC
CDR3aa: CASSETGGSNYGYTF

j_gene: TRBJ1-5
d_gene: NA
v_gene: TRBV19
abundance: NA
CDR3nt: TGTGCCAGTAGCCTTCTTAAGGATGCCCCCCAGCATTTT
CDR3aa: CASSLLKDAPQHF

j_gene: TRBJ1-2
d_gene: NA
v_gene: TRBV20-1
abundance: once
CDR3nt: TGCAGTGCTAGAGATGGCTACACCTTC
CDR3aa: CSARDGYTF

j_gene: TRBJ1-3
d_gene: NA
v_gene: TRBV6-5
abundance: NA
CDR3nt: TGTGCCAGCAGTTCTCCGGGGGGCTCTGGAAACACCATATATTTT
CDR3aa: CASSSPGGSGNTIYF

j_gene: TRBJ2-7
d_gene: TRBD2
v_gene: TRBV10-3
abundance: NA
CDR3nt: TGTGCCATCAGTGGGACTAGCGAGTACTACGAGCAGTACTTC
CDR3aa: CAISGTSEYYEQYF